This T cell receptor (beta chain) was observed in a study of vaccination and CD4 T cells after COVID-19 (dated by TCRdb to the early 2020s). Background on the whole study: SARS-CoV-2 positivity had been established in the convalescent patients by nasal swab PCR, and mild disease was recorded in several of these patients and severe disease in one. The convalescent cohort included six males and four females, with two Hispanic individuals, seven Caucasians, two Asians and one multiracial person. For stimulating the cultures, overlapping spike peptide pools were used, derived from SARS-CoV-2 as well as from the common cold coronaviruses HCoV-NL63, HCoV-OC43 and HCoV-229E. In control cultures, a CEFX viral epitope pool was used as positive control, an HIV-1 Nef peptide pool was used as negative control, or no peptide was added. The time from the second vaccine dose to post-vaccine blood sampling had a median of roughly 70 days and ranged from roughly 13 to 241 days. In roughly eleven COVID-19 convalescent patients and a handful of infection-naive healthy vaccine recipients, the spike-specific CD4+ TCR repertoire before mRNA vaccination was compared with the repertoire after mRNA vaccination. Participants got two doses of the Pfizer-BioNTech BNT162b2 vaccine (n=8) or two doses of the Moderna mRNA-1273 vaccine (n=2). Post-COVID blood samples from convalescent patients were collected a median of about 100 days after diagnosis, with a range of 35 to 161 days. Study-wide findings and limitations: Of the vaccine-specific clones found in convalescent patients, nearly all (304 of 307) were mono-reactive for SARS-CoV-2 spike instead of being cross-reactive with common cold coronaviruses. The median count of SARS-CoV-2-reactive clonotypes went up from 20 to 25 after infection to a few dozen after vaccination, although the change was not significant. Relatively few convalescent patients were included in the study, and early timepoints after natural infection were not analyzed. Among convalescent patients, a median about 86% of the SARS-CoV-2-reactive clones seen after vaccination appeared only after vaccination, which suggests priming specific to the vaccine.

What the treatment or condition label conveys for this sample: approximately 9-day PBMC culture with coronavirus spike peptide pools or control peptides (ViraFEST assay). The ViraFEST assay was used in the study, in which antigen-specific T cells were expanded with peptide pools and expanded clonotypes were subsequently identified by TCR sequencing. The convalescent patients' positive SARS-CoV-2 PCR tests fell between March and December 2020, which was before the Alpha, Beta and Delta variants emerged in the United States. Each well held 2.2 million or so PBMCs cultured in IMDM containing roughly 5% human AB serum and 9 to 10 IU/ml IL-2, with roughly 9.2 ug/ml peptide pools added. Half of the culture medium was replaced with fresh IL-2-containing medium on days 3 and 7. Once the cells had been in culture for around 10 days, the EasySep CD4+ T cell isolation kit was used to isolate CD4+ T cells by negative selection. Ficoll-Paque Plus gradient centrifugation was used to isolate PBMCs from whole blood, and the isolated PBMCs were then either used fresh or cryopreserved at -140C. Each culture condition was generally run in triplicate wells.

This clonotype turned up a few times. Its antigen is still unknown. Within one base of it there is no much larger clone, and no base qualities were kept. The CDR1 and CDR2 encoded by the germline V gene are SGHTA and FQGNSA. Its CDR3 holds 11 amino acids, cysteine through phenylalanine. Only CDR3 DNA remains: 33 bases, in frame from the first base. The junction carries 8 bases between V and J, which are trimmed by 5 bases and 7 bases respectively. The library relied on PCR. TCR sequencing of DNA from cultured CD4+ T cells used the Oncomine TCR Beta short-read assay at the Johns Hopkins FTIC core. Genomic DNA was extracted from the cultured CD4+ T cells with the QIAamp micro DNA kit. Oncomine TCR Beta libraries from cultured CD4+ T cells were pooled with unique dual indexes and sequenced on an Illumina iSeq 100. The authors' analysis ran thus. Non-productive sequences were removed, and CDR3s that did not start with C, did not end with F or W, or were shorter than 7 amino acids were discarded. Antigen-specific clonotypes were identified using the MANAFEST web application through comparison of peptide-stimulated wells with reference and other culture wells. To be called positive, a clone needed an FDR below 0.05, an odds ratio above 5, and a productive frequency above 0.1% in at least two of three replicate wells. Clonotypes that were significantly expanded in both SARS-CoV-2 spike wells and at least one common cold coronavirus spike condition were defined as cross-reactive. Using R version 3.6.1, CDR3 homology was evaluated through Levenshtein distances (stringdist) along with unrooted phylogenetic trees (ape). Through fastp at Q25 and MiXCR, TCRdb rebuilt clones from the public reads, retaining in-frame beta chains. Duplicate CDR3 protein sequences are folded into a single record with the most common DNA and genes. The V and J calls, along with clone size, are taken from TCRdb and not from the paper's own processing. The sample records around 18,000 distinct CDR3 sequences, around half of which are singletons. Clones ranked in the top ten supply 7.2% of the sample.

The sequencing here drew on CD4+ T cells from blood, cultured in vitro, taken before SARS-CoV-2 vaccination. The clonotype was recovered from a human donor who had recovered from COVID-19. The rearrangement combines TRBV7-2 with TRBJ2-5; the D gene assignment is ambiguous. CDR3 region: CASSALGTQYF. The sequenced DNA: TGTGCCAGCAGCGCTTTGGGGACCCAGTACTTC. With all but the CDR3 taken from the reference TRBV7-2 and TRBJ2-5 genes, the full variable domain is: GAGVSQSPSNKVTEKGKDVELRCDPISGHTALYWYRQSLGQGLEFLIYFQGNSAPDKSGLPSDRFSAERTGGSVSTLTIQRTQQEDSAVYLCASSALGTQYFGPGTRLLVL.